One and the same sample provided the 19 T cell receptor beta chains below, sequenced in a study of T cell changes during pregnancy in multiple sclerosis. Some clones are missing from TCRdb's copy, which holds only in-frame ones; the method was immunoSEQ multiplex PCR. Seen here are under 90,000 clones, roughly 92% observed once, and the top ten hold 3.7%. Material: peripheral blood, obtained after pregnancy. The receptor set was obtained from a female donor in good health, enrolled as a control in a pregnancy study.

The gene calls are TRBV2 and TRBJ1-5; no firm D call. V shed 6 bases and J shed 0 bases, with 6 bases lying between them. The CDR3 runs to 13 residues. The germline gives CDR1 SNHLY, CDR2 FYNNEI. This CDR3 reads CASRTISNQPQHF. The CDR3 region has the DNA TGTGCCAGCAGGACAATTAGCAATCAGCCCCAGCATTTT.

This CDR3 reads CASSLAWGGIGSPLHF. CDR3 DNA: TGTGCCAGCAGCTTGGCCTGGGGAGGTATAGGTTCACCCCTCCACTTT. J is TRBJ1-6 and V is TRBV5-7; D uncertain. TRBV5-7 is noted as an ORF with a role that remains uncertain. The CDR3 loop spans 16 amino acids. The V and J ends lost 0 bases and 9 bases respectively, with 16 bases between them.

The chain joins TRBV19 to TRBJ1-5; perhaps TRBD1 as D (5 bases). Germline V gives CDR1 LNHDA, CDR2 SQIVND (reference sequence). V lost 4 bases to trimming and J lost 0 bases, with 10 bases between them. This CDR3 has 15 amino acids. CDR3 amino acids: CASSKGQTSNQPQHF. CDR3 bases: TGTGCCAGTAGTAAGGGGCAGACTAGCAATCAGCCCCAGCATTTT.

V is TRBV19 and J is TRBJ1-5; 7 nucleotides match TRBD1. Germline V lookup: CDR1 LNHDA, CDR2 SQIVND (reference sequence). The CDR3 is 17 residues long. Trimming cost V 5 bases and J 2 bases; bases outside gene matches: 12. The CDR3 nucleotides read TGTGCCAGTAGTGAGCAGACAGGGCCTTGGGGCAATCAGCCCCAGCATTTT. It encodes CASSEQTGPWGNQPQHF.

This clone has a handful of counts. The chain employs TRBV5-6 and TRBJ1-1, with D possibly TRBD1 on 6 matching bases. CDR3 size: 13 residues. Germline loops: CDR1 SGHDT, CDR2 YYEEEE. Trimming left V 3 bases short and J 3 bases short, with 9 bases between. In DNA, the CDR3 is TGTGCCAGCAGCTCTCAGGGGTACACTGAAGCTTTCTTT. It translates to CASSSQGYTEAFF.

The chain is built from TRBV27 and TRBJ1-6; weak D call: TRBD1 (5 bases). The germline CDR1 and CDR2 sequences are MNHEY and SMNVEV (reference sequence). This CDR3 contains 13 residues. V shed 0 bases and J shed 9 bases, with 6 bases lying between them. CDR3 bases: TGTGCCAGCAGTTTATCGCAGGGTTCACCCCTCCACTTT. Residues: CASSLSQGSPLHF.

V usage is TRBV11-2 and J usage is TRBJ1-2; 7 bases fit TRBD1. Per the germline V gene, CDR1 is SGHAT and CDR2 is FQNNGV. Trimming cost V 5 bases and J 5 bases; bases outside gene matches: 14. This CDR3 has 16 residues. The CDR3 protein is CASSPTGSTAVYGYTF. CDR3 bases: TGTGCCAGCAGCCCGACAGGGTCTACCGCGGTTTATGGCTACACCTTC.

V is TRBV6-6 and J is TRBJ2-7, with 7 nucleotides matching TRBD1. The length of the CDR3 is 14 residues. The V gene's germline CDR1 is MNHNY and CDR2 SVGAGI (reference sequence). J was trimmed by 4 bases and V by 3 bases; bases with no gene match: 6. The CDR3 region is CASSYRTGAYEQYF. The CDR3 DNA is TGTGCCAGCAGTTATCGGACAGGAGCTTACGAGCAGTACTTC.

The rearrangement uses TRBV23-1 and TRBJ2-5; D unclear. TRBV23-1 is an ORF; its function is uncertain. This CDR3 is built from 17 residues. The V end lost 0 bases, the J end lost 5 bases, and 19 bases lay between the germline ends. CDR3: CASSQSSRDTGWETQYF. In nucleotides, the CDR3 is TGCGCCAGCAGTCAATCTTCTCGAGACACCGGATGGGAGACCCAGTACTTC.

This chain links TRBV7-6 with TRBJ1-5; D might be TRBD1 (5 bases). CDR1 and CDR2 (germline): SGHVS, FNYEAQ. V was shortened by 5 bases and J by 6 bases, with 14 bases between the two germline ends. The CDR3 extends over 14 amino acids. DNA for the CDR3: TGTGCCAGCAGCCCCGCGGGGCTGGGTCAGCCCCAGCATTTT. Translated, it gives CASSPAGLGQPQHF.

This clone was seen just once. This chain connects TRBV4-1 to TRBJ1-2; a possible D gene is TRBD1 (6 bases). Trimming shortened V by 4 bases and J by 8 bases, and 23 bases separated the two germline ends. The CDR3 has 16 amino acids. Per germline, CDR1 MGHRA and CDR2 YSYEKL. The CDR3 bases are TGCGCCAGCAGCCCCGTGGGGAGGGGGGGAGGGGACGGCTACACCTTC. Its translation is CASSPVGRGGGDGYTF.

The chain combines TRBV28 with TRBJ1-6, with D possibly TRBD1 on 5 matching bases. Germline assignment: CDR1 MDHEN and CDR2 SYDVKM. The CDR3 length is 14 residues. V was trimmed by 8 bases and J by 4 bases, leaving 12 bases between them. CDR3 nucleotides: TGTGCCAGCGTTCAGGGCCTATATAATTCACCCCTCCACTTT. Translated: CASVQGLYNSPLHF.

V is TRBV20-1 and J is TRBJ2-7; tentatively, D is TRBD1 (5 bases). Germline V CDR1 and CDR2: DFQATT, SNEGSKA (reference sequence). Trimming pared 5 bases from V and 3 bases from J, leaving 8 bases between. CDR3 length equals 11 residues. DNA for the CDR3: TGCAGTGCTTCCAGGGTCTACGAGCAGTACTTC. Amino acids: CSASRVYEQYF.

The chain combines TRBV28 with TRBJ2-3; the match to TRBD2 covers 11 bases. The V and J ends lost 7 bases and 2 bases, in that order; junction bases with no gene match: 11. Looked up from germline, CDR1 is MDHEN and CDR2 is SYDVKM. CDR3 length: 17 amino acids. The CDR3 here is CASNGLAGRTHTDTQYF. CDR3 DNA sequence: TGTGCCAGCAATGGACTAGCGGGCAGAACTCACACAGATACGCAGTATTTT.

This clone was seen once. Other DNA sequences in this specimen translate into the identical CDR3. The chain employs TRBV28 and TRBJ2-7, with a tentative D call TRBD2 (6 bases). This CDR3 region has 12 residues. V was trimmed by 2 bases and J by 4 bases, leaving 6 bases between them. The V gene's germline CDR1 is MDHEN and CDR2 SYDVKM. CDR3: CASSLRGYEQYF. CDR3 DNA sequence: TGTGCCAGCAGTTTACGGGGGTACGAGCAGTACTTC.

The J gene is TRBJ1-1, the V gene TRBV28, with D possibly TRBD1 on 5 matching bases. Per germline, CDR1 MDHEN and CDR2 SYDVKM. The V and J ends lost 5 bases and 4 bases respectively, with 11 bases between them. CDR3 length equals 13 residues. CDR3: CASSRGSSTEAFF. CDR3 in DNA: TGTGCCAGCAGTAGGGGCTCTAGCACTGAAGCTTTCTTT.

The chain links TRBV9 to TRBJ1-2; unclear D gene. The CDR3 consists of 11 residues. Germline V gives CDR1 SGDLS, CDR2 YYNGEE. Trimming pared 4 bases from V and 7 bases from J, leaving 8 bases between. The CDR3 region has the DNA TGTGCCAGCAGCCCCAGTCTTGGCTACACCTTC. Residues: CASSPSLGYTF.

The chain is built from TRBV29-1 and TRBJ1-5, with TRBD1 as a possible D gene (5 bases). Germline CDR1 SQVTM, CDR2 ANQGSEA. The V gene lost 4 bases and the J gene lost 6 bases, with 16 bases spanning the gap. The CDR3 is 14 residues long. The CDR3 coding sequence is TGCAGCGTTGTGGAGATAGGGGAGGGTCAGCCCCAGCATTTT. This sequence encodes CSVVEIGEGQPQHF.

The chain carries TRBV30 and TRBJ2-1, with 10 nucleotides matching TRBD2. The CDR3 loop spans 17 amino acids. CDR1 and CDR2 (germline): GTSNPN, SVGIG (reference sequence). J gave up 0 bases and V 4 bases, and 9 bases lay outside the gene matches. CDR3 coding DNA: TGTGCCTGGAATCTAGCGGGAGCCCTGAGCTCCTACAATGAGCAGTTCTTC. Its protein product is CAWNLAGALSSYNEQFF.